The text below deals with one T cell receptor beta chain. The clone's antigen remains unknown. The record has no base qualities; no much larger clone is one base away. The data originate from a study of shared clonotypes between healthy human individuals (dated by TCRdb to 2019 to 2021). Describing the broader study: A few men and a couple of women, aged 18 to 49 years, made up the cohort. For each donor, CD4 naive and CD4 memory were each run on three plates, CD8 naive on two plates, and CD8 memory on one plate. To estimate repertoire size and how much clonotype sharing occurs between individuals, the study deeply sequenced the blood TCR repertoires of 4 to 6 healthy adults. Different laboratories and diverse techniques were used to prepare libraries and sequence TCR repertoires, to increase sequencing depth and limit assay-specific biases. Leukapheresis yielded between about 0.94 and 10 billion PBMCs per donor.

TCR CDR3 regions were amplified from genomic DNA by multiplex PCR using the deep immunoSEQ assay. For each cell subset, the extracted genomic DNA was distributed evenly across all wells of several immunoSEQ 96-well plates, and each plate served as one replicate. For sorted subsets, approximately 200 ng of genomic DNA, equivalent to 30,000 or so T cell genomes, went into each replicate PCR. Purified libraries were measured with a Qubit 3.0 fluorometer, size-checked on a Bioanalyzer 2100, and measured again with the KAPA Library Quantification kit. A separate single-read 150-cycle Illumina NextSeq 550 flow cell was used to sequence each immunoSEQ 96-well plate. The source study handled its data this way. Because the immunoSEQ output held only junctional sequences and lacked quality scores, the filtering could not match the filtering applied to full-length reads. To assign V/J genes and CDR3, sequences were annotated using PyIR, a Python wrapper for IgBLAST v1.9, with IMGT germline references. Reads were filtered out if the reads had weak V/J assignments (E-value above 1e-6), no CDR3, stop codons, out-of-frame junctions, or ambiguous translated residues. V3J clonotypes were defined as sequences sharing an identical inferred V gene, J gene, and CDR3 amino acid sequence. The percentage overlap between two repertoires was calculated by dividing the number of shared unique clonotypes by the size of the smaller repertoire. Richness of each repertoire was evaluated using RTK rarefaction, the Chao1 estimator, and Recon v2.1 estimates of unobserved clonotypes. For all TCRbeta clonotypes obtained by the gDNA method from a few donors, generation probabilities were computed with OLGA. The source is immuneACCESS, and TCRdb retained only in-frame sequences with V and J called. Part of the clones is not carried over; for the studies checked, unresolved V genes explain less than half of this, and the remainder is unexplained. That table gives V, J and clone size, and the DNA gave D and trimming. The sample has approximately 710,000 clones on record, 90% of them singletons. 30% to 35% of the sample lies in the top ten.

Paper-wide results and their limitations: Incomplete sequencing was indicated by rarefaction of sorted-subset datasets, despite the large sequencing depth. Approximately 5% of naive CD4, 3.5% of naive CD8, approximately 2% of memory CD4, and approximately 0.4% of memory CD8 clonotypes were shared across a few donors. Compared with non-shared clonotypes, the clonotypes found in all four sorted-subset donors had higher generation probabilities. The genetic and exposure-history diversity represented was limited by the small number of donors. Estimated clonotype richness was generally larger for naive than for memory subsets. Pairwise subsampling indicated that sequencing depth was expected to affect the degree of clonotype sharing among donors. Sampling was limited to blood, and TCR repertoires in tissue likely differ from TCR repertoires in blood.

The donors were healthy, HIV-negative adults with no recently reported acute infections or vaccinations. All donors were Caucasian adults living in Nashville, Tennessee, USA. CD8 memory samples combined magnetically selected CD45RO+ cells with CCR7-negative CD45RA+ effector memory (TemRA) cells. Blood was obtained by leukapheresis, after which PBMCs were separated by Ficoll-Histopaque density gradient centrifugation and cryopreserved in liquid nitrogen vapor phase. Purity and quantity of every magnetically sorted T cell population were checked by analytical flow cytometry. Genomic DNA was isolated from each sorted fraction and quantified by UV absorbance on a Nanodrop 2000c. The germline V gene (reference sequence) yields LNHDA for CDR1 and SQIVND for CDR2. There are 15 amino acids in the CDR3, from cysteine to phenylalanine inclusive. Solely the CDR3 DNA is kept, with 45 bases framed from the first base. Germline trimming amounts to 6 bases on V and 1 base on J, with 8 as the count of junction bases outside the gene matches.

The chain is encoded by TRBV19 joined to TRBJ2-7, with 8 central nucleotides matching TRBD1. This TCR was sampled from a man between 18 and 29 years old in good health. Some clones in this sample may be carry-over from other donors' samples. Sequenced sample: memory CD8+ T cells from PBMCs. The sample's cell subset or site label, decoded: CD45RO+ cells pooled with CCR7-negative TemRA cells. The sequenced DNA is TGTGCCAGTAGCCACAACAGGGGGACTTCCTACGAGCAGTACTTC. It translates as CASSHNRGTSYEQYF.